The text below deals with one T cell receptor (beta chain). No antigen is known for it. The naive CD8 subset, CD45RO-negative cells positively selected for CCR7, excluded terminally differentiated effector memory CD45RA+ cells. Each donor was a Caucasian adult residing in Nashville, Tennessee. This specimen belongs to a study of shared clonotypes between healthy human individuals. Investigators spread the genomic DNA of each subset evenly over several immunoSEQ plates. TCRdb's copy holds only in-frame clones and misses some; the assay was immunoSEQ multiplex PCR. The sample has roughly 850,000 clones; about 97% are singletons. CDR3 length equals 15 residues. With 3 bases clipped from V and 6 bases from J, the junction kept 9 bases outside the gene matches. CDR1 SGDLS and CDR2 YYNGEE come from the germline V gene. Study-wide points: Donor scarcity curtailed the genetic and exposure-history diversity represented herein.

The V call is TRBV9, the J call TRBJ2-3, with 8 bases fitting TRBD2. Sequencing input: naive CD8+ T cells sorted from blood. The sequence came from a young man in good health. As DNA, the CDR3 is TGTGCCAGCAGCGAGAACGGGAGGGCCGGGGATACGCAGTATTTT. Its protein is CASSENGRAGDTQYF. The whole variable domain, remainder taken from reference TRBV9 and TRBJ2-3, is DSGVTQTPKHLITATGQRVTLRCSPRSGDLSVYWYQQSLDQGLQFLIQYYNGEERAKGNILERFSAQQFPDLHSELNLSSLELGDSALYFCASSENGRAGDTQYFGPGTRLTVL.